Presented here are 24 T cell receptor beta chains from one specimen sequenced in a study of read filtering for tumor transcriptome and immune sequencing. Molecular barcoded adaptors covering alpha/delta and beta/gamma chains were used on roughly 400 ng RNA. TCRdb used MiXCR to reprocess the reads, holding one entry per CDR3 protein. This table has fewer than 75,000 distinct CDR3 sequences, approximately 22% appearing once. Specimen: a population of CD138-negative cells sorted from bone marrow. These TCRs come from a donor aged 40 or over with multiple myeloma.

The chain uses TRBV5-1 and TRBJ2-1, with 9 bases identical to TRBD1. Germline CDR1 reads SGHRS; CDR2 reads YFSETQ. Unmatched junction bases numbered 10, after V lost 0 bases and J lost 6 bases. The CDR3 runs 17 residues. The CDR3 spells CASSLAGGTGYVNEQFF. The DNA for the CDR3 is TGCGCCAGCAGCTTGGCAGGCGGGACAGGGTATGTCAATGAGCAGTTCTTC.

This clonotype came up a few times. The rearrangement uses TRBV7-8 and TRBJ2-7; D might be TRBD2 (6 bases). V gave up 8 bases and J gave up 7 bases, with 18 bases separating them. CDR3 length equals 13 residues. The germline V gene encodes CDR1 SGHVS and CDR2 FQNEAQ. CDR3 nucleotides: TGTGCCAGCGTCAGCGCGGGGACTTATGAGCAGTACTTC. It translates to CASVSAGTYEQYF.

Remarks on this clonotype: Given a much more abundant clone one base away, this may be a read error. The gene calls are TRBV20-1 and TRBJ1-2; no firm D call. Germline V gene sequence: CDR1 DFQATT, CDR2 SNEGSKA (reference sequence). The CDR3 totals 13 residues. The CDR3 DNA is TGCAGTACTAGCCCCCTCTCCCCGGATGGCTACACCTTC. This sequence encodes CSTSPLSPDGYTF.

The table lists this clonotype with many counts. The chain joins TRBV4-2 to TRBJ2-2, with TRBD2 matching 11 bases. CDR1 is LGHNA, CDR2 YNFKEQ, per germline. Trimming at V came to 8 bases and at J to 2 bases, leaving 4 bases not matched to a gene. The CDR3 contains 15 residues. CDR3 in amino acids: CASRSGGVNTGELFF. CDR3 DNA: TGTGCCAGCCGTAGCGGGGGGGTAAACACCGGGGAGCTGTTTTTT.

Only a few counts were recorded for this clonotype. V is TRBV29-1 and J is TRBJ1-2; D is unresolved. CDR1 and CDR2 from the germline V gene are SQVTM and ANQGSEA. V lost 0 bases and J lost 5, with 10 bases in between. The CDR3 is made up of 13 amino acids. The CDR3 region has the DNA TGCAGCGTTGAAGAACGAACAGAGTATGGCTACACCTTC. This encodes CSVEERTEYGYTF.

This clonotype occurred many times. The chain employs TRBV2 and TRBJ2-1; 11 nucleotides match TRBD2. Losses at the gene ends were 6 bases for V and 6 bases for J; bases not matched to a gene: 4. CDR1 and CDR2 (germline): SNHLY, FYNNEI. This CDR3 is built from 14 residues. The DNA for the CDR3 is TGTGCCAGCAGAACTAGCGGGAGAGGCAATGAGCAGTTCTTC. Translation gives CASRTSGRGNEQFF.

This clonotype was recorded many times. The CDR3 end shows no conserved phenylalanine or tryptophan, and so a read error is likely. Because the CDR3's place on the DNA is in doubt, the DNA is left out and the CDR3 is given as listed by TCRdb. The V gene is TRBV28, the J gene TRBJ2-2; the table's D call TRBD2 went unverified against the DNA. The CDR3 sequence runs 17 residues, both termini included. Per germline, CDR1 MDHEN and CDR2 SYDVKM. CDR3 amino acids: CASSPRVGGRAPGSCFP.

This clonotype has just one count. The junction differs from germline at one of its ends, possibly a read error. The chain uses TRBV5-1 and TRBJ1-1; D possibly corresponds to TRBD1 (6 bases). There are 17 residues in the CDR3. Germline CDR1 and CDR2: SGHRS and YFSETQ. The CDR3 protein is CASSSALTGVMNAEAFF. The DNA for the CDR3 is TGCGCCAGCAGCTCGGCTTTGACAGGCGTTATGAACGCTGAAGCTTTCTTT.

This clonotype was counted a few times. This rearrangement joins TRBV20-1 to TRBJ2-7; 11 positions agree with TRBD1. From germline, CDR1 is DFQATT and CDR2 SNEGSKA (reference sequence). This CDR3 contains 14 residues. The V and J ends lost 6 bases and 3 bases, in that order; junction bases with no gene match: 7. The CDR3 DNA reads as TGCAGTGCCAACCGGGGGACAGGGGGCTACGAGCAGTACTTC. It is translated as CSANRGTGGYEQYF.

The chain employs TRBV29-1 and TRBJ2-7; D is possibly TRBD1 (6 bases). In germline, CDR1 is SQVTM, CDR2 ANQGSEA. V was cut by 2 bases and J by 4 bases, with 15 bases left in between. The length of the CDR3 is 14 residues. The CDR3 DNA is TGCAGCGTTGAACGACAGGAGTCCCCTTACGAGCAGTACTTC. Its translation: CSVERQESPYEQYF.

In the case of this clonotype: One end of the junction does not line up with germline, which may come from a read error. V and J are TRBV19 and TRBJ2-1; a possible D gene is TRBD2 (6 bases). CDR1 LNHDA and CDR2 SQIVND come from the germline V gene (reference sequence). The CDR3 is made up of 15 amino acids. The CDR3 bases are TGTGCCAGTAGTCCCAGACTAGTGGGGAACAATGAGCATTTCTTC. Its protein product is CASSPRLVGNNEHFF.

This clonotype was recorded many times. The gene calls are TRBV11-3 and TRBJ1-1, with TRBD1 matching 7 bases. The trim removed 5 bases at V and 5 bases at J, leaving 8 bases unmatched. CDR1 is SGHNT and CDR2 is YENEEA in the germline V gene. The CDR3 totals 14 residues. Here the CDR3 reads CASSIRQGWTEAFF. The CDR3, as DNA: TGTGCCAGCAGCATAAGACAGGGTTGGACTGAAGCTTTCTTT.

This clonotype was counted at least ten times. The chain carries TRBV5-4 and TRBJ2-1; D is possibly TRBD2 (6 bases). The CDR3 runs 17 residues. The germline V and J ends were trimmed by 4 bases and 1 base, with 18 bases remaining between them. Germline V lookup: CDR1 SGHNT, CDR2 YYREEE (reference sequence). The CDR3 DNA sequence: TGTGCCAGCAGCCCTGGGACTTCCCCCTGGTCCTACAATGAGCAGTTCTTC. This codes for CASSPGTSPWSYNEQFF.

This clonotype appeared once. V gene TRBV6-5 combines with J gene TRBJ2-2; the D is unclear. The CDR3 contains 11 residues. CDR1 MNHEY and CDR2 SVGAGI come from the germline V gene. V was clipped by 6 bases and J by 7 bases, with 6 bases between them. Here the CDR3 reads CASRKGGELFF. CDR3 DNA sequence: TGTGCCAGCAGGAAGGGCGGGGAGCTGTTTTTT.

This clonotype was seen many times. V usage is TRBV27 and J usage is TRBJ1-5; TRBD1 agrees at 8 bases. Germline lookup yields CDR1 MNHEY and CDR2 SMNVEV (reference sequence). Germline trimming cut 8 bases from V and 4 bases from J; bases unmatched to any gene: 1. The CDR3 is 12 amino acids. CDR3 DNA sequence: TGTGCCAGCCGGACAGGGAATCAGCCCCAGCATTTT. It translates to CASRTGNQPQHF.

This clonotype showed up many times. The chain employs TRBV20-1 and TRBJ2-1; no firm D call. CDR1 is DFQATT, CDR2 SNEGSKA, per germline (reference sequence). The germline V and J ends were trimmed by 5 bases and 4 bases, with 6 bases remaining between them. The CDR3 is 11 residues long. The CDR3 DNA reads as TGCAGTGCTGATGTTTACAATGAGCAGTTCTTC. Protein sequence: CSADVYNEQFF.

This clonotype was seen a handful of times. The rearrangement links TRBV12-3 or TRBV12-4 to TRBJ2-2; D possibly corresponds to TRBD1 (5 bases). CDR3 size: 14 residues. The ends were cut back, 6 bases at V and 2 bases at J, with 10 bases in the middle. CDR3 sequence: CASSPTVNTGELFF. The DNA for the CDR3 is TGTGCCAGCAGCCCGACAGTCAACACCGGGGAGCTGTTTTTT.

Concerning this clonotype itself: A much more abundant neighbour one base away suggests this may be a read error. V is TRBV19 and J is TRBJ2-7, with TRBD2 matching over 8 bases. CDR1 and CDR2 (germline): LNHDA, SQIVND (reference sequence). The V segment lost 1 base and the J segment 4 bases; nucleotides outside the gene matches: 6. CDR3 length: 15 residues. This chain's CDR3 is CASSIAGGFGYEQYF. CDR3 coding DNA: TGTGCCAGTAGTATAGCGGGAGGGTTCGGATACGAGCAGTACTTC.

This clonotype was seen a few times. This could be a read error, since a much larger clone is one nucleotide away. The chain joins TRBV29-1 to TRBJ2-1, with 8 bases identical to TRBD1. The CDR3 sequence is 12 residues long. From germline, CDR1 is SQVTM and CDR2 ANQGSEA. CDR3 sequence: CSVAGQGGEQLF. Here the CDR3 DNA reads TGCAGCGTTGCTGGACAGGGCGGCGAGCAGCTCTTC.

This clonotype was observed many times. The chain employs TRBV19 and TRBJ2-1; TRBD1 aligns across 8 bases. CDR1 and CDR2 (germline): LNHDA, SQIVND (reference sequence). After removal of 4 bases from V and 5 bases from J, the junction contained 4 bases not matched to a gene. The CDR3 covers 14 residues. The CDR3 DNA reads as TGTGCCAGTAGTAACCGGGACAGGAACAATGAGCAGTTCTTC. It specifies CASSNRDRNNEQFF. The variable domain in full, with the rest retrieved from reference TRBV19 and TRBJ2-1, is DGGITQSPKYLFRKEGQNVTLSCEQNLNHDAMYWYRQDPGQGLRLIYYSQIVNDFQKGDIAEGYSVSREKKESFPLTVTSAQKNPTAFYLCASSNRDRNNEQFFGPGTRLTVL.

Comment on this clonotype: In this CDR3 the conserved last residue, phenylalanine or tryptophan, is missing, so a read error is likely. This chain uses TRBV19 with TRBJ1-5; no reliable D call. Germline V gives CDR1 LNHDA, CDR2 SQIVND (reference sequence). Trimming stripped 5 bases from V and 12 bases from J, with 14 bases between. There are 12 residues in the CDR3. The CDR3 loop is CASSAGAGGQHL. The CDR3, as DNA: TGTGCCAGTAGTGCGGGAGCCGGCGGCCAGCATCTT.

This clonotype was seen ten or more times. The chain is built from TRBV9 and TRBJ2-7, with 7 bases fitting TRBD2. CDR1 is SGDLS, CDR2 YYNGEE, per germline. Losses at the gene ends were 0 bases for V and 4 bases for J; bases not matched to a gene: 7. The CDR3 is 15 amino acids. The CDR3 coding sequence is TGTGCCAGCAGCGTAGGGGAGGGTCGATCTTACGAGCAGTACTTC. This encodes CASSVGEGRSYEQYF. Supplemented by reference TRBV9 and TRBJ2-7, the full variable domain reads DSGVTQTPKHLITATGQRVTLRCSPRSGDLSVYWYQQSLDQGLQFLIQYYNGEERAKGNILERFSAQQFPDLHSELNLSSLELGDSALYFCASSVGEGRSYEQYFGPGTRLTVT.

This clonotype was recorded many times. The chain uses TRBV2 and TRBJ2-6; weak D call: TRBD1 (6 bases). This CDR3 is built from 18 residues. Germline CDR1 reads SNHLY; CDR2 reads FYNNEI. The ends were cut back, 1 base at V and 4 bases at J, with 17 bases in the middle. The CDR3 region has the DNA TGTGCCAGCAGTGAAGGGTTCGATGGGGGCTTAGGGGCCAACGTCCTGACTTTC. Translation: CASSEGFDGGLGANVLTF.

The chain uses TRBV6-5 and TRBJ2-3; D is unresolved. Germline CDR1 MNHEY, CDR2 SVGAGI. Trimming took off 2 bases at V and 0 bases at J, with 9 bases between the two ends. The CDR3 has 15 amino acids. Written as DNA, the CDR3 is TGTGCCAGCAGTTACACTGCTGACAGCACAGATACGCAGTATTTT. It translates to CASSYTADSTDTQYF.